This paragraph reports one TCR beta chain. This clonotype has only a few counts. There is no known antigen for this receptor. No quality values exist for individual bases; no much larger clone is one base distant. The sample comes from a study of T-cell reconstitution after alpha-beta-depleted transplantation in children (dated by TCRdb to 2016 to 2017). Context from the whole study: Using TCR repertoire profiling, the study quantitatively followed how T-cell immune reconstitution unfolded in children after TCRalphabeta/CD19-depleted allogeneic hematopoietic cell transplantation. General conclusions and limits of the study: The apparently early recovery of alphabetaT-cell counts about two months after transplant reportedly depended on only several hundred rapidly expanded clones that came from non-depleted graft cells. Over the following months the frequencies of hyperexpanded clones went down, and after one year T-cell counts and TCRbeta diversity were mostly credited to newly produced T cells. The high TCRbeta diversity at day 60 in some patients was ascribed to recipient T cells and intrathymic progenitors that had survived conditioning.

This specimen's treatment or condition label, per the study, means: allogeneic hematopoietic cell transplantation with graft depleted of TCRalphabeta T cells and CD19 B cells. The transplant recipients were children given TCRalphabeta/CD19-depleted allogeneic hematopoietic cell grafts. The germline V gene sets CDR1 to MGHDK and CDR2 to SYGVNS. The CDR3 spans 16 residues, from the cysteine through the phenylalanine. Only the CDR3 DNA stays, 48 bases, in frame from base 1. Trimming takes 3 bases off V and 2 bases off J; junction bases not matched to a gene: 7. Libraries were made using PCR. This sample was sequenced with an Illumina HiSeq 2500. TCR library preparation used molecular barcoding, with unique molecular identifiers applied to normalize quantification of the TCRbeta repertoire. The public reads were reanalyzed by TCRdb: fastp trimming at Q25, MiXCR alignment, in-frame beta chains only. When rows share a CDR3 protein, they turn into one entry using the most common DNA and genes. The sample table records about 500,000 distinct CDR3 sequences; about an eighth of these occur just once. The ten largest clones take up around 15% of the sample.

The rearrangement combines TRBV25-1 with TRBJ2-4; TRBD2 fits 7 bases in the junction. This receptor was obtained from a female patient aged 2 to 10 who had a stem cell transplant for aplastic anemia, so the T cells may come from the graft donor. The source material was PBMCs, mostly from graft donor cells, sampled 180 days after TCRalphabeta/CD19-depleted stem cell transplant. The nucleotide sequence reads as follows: TGTGCCAGCAGTGAGGGCGGGAGTAGGACCAAAAACATTCAGTACTTC. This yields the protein CASSEGGSRTKNIQYF.